The 5 T cell receptor beta chains listed next were all sequenced from one sample in a study of cytomegalovirus exposure and HLA in healthy donors. The method was immunoSEQ multiplex PCR; TCRdb's version includes in-frame clones alone and lacks a portion of them. The sample records 160,000 or so clones, roughly 80% being singletons. Sequencing input: PBMCs. The receptors here all came from a man aged 30 to 45 in good health and CMV-seropositive.

This rearrangement joins TRBV4-3 to TRBJ2-7; TRBD1 might be the D (6 bases). The germline V gene encodes CDR1 LGHNA and CDR2 YSLEER. This CDR3 is built from 14 residues. V gave up 0 bases and J gave up 3 bases, with 9 bases separating them. The CDR3 DNA reads TGCGCCAGCAGCCAAGAAGTCAGGGGCTACGAGCAGTACTTC. Translated: CASSQEVRGYEQYF.

CDR3 sequence: CASSAPLLLLANTGELFF. The CDR3 DNA follows: TGTGCCAGCAGTGCCCCCTTACTACTGCTCGCGAACACCGGGGAGCTGTTTTTT. The chain employs TRBV6-1 and TRBJ2-2; D is uncertain. V lost 4 bases and J 0 bases, leaving 18 bases between the germline ends. Germline V CDR1 and CDR2: MNHNS, SASEGT. The CDR3 is 18 amino acids.

For the CDR3, the DNA is TGTGCCAGCAGCGAACAGGGAGGCAATCAGCCCCAGCATTTT. This translates into CASSEQGGNQPQHF. The genes are TRBV28 and TRBJ1-5, with D perhaps matching TRBD1 (6 bases). The CDR3 has 14 amino acids. The V gene's germline CDR1 is MDHEN and CDR2 SYDVKM. Trimming removed 6 bases at V and 2 bases at J, with 11 bases between.

The chain recombines TRBV4-1 with TRBJ2-3; 11 bases map to TRBD2. CDR3 size: 16 residues. The junction had 11 bases not matched to a gene; V was cut back by 6 bases and J by 6 bases. Germline CDR1 MGHRA, CDR2 YSYEKL. The CDR3 region is CASRLSIAGGRDTQYF. The CDR3 DNA is TGCGCCAGCAGACTTTCTATAGCGGGGGGGCGCGATACGCAGTATTTT.

The chain combines TRBV6-5 with TRBJ2-7; 7 bases line up with TRBD1. This CDR3 comprises 13 residues. The germline gives CDR1 MNHEY, CDR2 SVGAGI. V shed 6 bases, J shed 6 bases, and the junction held 8 bases outside the gene matches. This CDR3 is CASRQGRAAEQYF. In DNA, the CDR3 is TGTGCCAGCAGACAGGGGCGGGCGGCCGAGCAGTACTTC.